What follows describes a single T cell receptor (beta chain). Its specificity is unknown. The sample belongs to a study of blood T cells in healthy people across ages. Study-level background: Every two T cells gave about one barcoded beta molecule via template switching. Regarding the study as a whole: Both higher diversity and more naive CD4+ cells marked long-lived donors when set against aged donors. As naive T cell percentage varied, TCR beta diversity correlated strongly with it. Roughly linear age-related decline in beta diversity appeared, significant by age approximately 41.

A second PCR, run for roughly 7 to 11 cycles, used a sample-barcoded 5' primer plus a J-beta primer mix. A single record per CDR3 protein comes from TCRdb applying MiXCR to the 5' RACE reads. Found here are roughly 800,000 distinct CDR3 sequences, about 36% of them singletons; the top ten hold 10% to 15%. This CDR3 contains 14 residues. Trimming removed 2 bases at V and 3 bases at J, with 10 bases between. Germline CDR1 is LGHDT and CDR2 is YNNKEL (reference sequence). The chain recombines TRBV3-1 with TRBJ2-5; D not certain. The source of this sequence is a young man in good health. What was sequenced was blood. This chain's CDR3 is CASSQSLNKETQYF. CDR3 nucleotides: TGTGCCAGCAGCCAATCCTTGAACAAAGAGACCCAGTACTTC.